This T cell receptor (beta chain) appears in the sequencing data of a study of OX40 agonist ivuxolimab in advanced cancers. Profiling relied on immunoSEQ multiplex PCR, and the TCRdb table lists in-frame clones only, not all of them. Among about 95,000 clones listed, 89% were seen once. Germline V gives CDR1 LNHDA, CDR2 SQIVND (reference sequence). The trim removed 5 bases at V and 6 bases at J, leaving 12 bases unmatched. The CDR3 extends over 15 amino acids. The chain combines TRBV19 with TRBJ2-7, with 8 nucleotides matching TRBD1. The sample consisted of CD4+ or CD8+ T cells sorted from blood, taken in a trial of the OX40 agonist ivuxolimab. The TCR originated in an adult with an advanced solid tumor such as melanoma, head and neck, liver or kidney cancer. DNA of the CDR3: TGTGCCAGTAGTTCCCGGGACAGGAAGATTAGCGAGCAGTACTTC. Translated: CASSSRDRKISEQYF. The full variable domain, with the rest looked up from reference TRBV19 and TRBJ2-7, is DGGITQSPKYLFRKEGQNVTLSCEQNLNHDAMYWYRQDPGQGLRLIYYSQIVNDFQKGDIAEGYSVSREKKESFPLTVTSAQKNPTAFYLCASSSRDRKISEQYFGPGTRLTVT.